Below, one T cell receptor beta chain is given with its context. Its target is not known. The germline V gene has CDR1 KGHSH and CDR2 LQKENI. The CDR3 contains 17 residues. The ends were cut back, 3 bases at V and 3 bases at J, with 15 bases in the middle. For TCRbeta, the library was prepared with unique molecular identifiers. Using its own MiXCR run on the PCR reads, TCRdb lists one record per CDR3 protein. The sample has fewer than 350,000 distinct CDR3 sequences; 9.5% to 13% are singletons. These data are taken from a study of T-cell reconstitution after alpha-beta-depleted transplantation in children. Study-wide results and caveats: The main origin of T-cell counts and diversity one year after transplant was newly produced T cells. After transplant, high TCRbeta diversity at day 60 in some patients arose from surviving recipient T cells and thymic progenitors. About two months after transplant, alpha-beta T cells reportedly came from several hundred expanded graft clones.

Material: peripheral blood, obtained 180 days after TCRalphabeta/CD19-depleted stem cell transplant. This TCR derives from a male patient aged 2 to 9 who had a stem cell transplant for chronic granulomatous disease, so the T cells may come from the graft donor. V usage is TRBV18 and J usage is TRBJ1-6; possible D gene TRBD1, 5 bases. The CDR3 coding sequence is TGTGCCAGCTCACCGATTAGGGGCATCTACTATAATTCACCCCTCCACTTT. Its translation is CASSPIRGIYYNSPLHF.